This is a list of T cell receptor beta chains from one sample in a study of blood T cells in healthy people across ages. TCRdb independently ran MiXCR on the 5' RACE reads; one entry per CDR3 protein. This sample yields a few hundred thousand distinct CDR3 sequences, of which approximately 27% are seen a single time; roughly 20% belongs to the top ten. Sequences were obtained from blood. The source of these receptors is a woman aged 65 to 85 in good health. Both conserved end residues are part of each CDR3. Fields, in order: clone size, D gene, J gene, V gene, CDR3 protein, CDR3 DNA. D genes are given only for firm matches. Expanded clones are given a class, and other clones once, few, many or no size at all.

size: .; D: TRBD1; J: TRBJ1-2; V: TRBV9; CDR3: CASSVSGTGGNYGYTF; DNA: TGTGCCAGCAGCGTGAGCGGGACAGGGGGGAACTATGGCTACACCTTC
size: .; D: .; J: TRBJ2-1; V: TRBV7-9; CDR3: CASSSGQHNEQFF; DNA: TGTGCCAGCAGCTCCGGACAGCACAATGAGCAGTTCTTC
size: .; D: .; J: TRBJ2-3; V: TRBV29-1; CDR3: CTTFGGSTDTQYF; DNA: TGCACCACATTCGGGGGTTCCACAGATACGCAGTATTTT
size: many; D: .; J: TRBJ2-2; V: TRBV29-1; CDR3: CSVEDPLPGSGELFF; DNA: TGCAGCGTTGAAGATCCACTTCCGGGCTCCGGGGAGCTGTTTTTT
size: .; D: .; J: TRBJ1-2; V: TRBV4-2; CDR3: CASSQLGEGLYGYTF; DNA: TGTGCCAGCAGCCAACTGGGGGAGGGTCTGTATGGCTACACCTTC
size: few; D: TRBD2; J: TRBJ2-3; V: TRBV4-1; CDR3: CASSQVTSGVDTQYF; DNA: TGCGCCAGCAGCCAAGTTACTAGCGGGGTGGATACGCAGTATTTT
size: .; D: .; J: TRBJ2-6; V: TRBV5-1; CDR3: CASEGSGANVLTF; DNA: TGCGCCAGCGAGGGATCTGGGGCCAACGTCCTGACTTTC
size: .; D: TRBD2; J: TRBJ2-5; V: TRBV20-1; CDR3: CSASQAGGRKETQYF; DNA: TGCAGTGCTAGCCAAGCGGGGGGGCGGAAAGAGACCCAGTACTTC
size: .; D: .; J: TRBJ2-7; V: TRBV5-1; CDR3: CASSDRFSYEQYF; DNA: TGCGCCAGCAGCGACAGGTTCTCCTACGAGCAGTACTTC
size: few; D: TRBD1; J: TRBJ1-2; V: TRBV9; CDR3: CASSVGDRGYGYTF; DNA: TGTGCCAGCAGCGTAGGGGACAGGGGCTATGGCTACACCTTC
size: few; D: .; J: TRBJ1-2; V: TRBV12-3/TRBV12-4; CDR3: CASSLTAANYGYTF; DNA: TGTGCCAGCAGTTTGACAGCAGCTAACTATGGCTACACCTTC
size: .; D: .; J: TRBJ1-5; V: TRBV19; CDR3: CASSIDQVQPQHF; DNA: TGTGCCAGTAGTATAGATCAAGTTCAGCCCCAGCATTTT
size: .; D: TRBD1; J: TRBJ2-1; V: TRBV5-1; CDR3: CASSLPTGSDNEQFF; DNA: TGCGCCAGCAGCTTACCGACAGGGAGCGACAATGAGCAGTTCTTC
size: .; D: TRBD1; J: TRBJ2-2; V: TRBV5-4; CDR3: CASSLRGRNTGELFF; DNA: TGTGCCAGCAGCTTAAGGGGGCGGAACACCGGGGAGCTGTTTTTT
size: .; D: TRBD1; J: TRBJ1-6; V: TRBV12-3/TRBV12-4; CDR3: CASKLRDRANSPLHF; DNA: TGTGCCAGCAAGCTGCGGGACAGAGCTAATTCACCCCTCCACTTT
size: .; D: TRBD2; J: TRBJ2-5; V: TRBV5-1; CDR3: CASSLTGTSGETQYF; DNA: TGTGCCAGCAGTTTAACCGGGACTAGCGGTGAGACCCAGTACTTC
size: .; D: .; J: TRBJ1-5; V: TRBV7-2; CDR3: CASSSLLYGGSNQPQHF; DNA: TGTGCCAGCAGCTCTCTTCTTTATGGGGGTAGCAATCAGCCCCAGCATTTT
size: .; D: .; J: TRBJ1-2; V: TRBV25-1; CDR3: CASSPSRGAPSDGYTF; DNA: TGTGCCAGCAGCCCGTCCCGGGGGGCGCCTTCGGATGGCTACACCTTC
size: .; D: TRBD1; J: TRBJ2-7; V: TRBV15; CDR3: CATGLQGVYEQHF; DNA: TGTGCCACCGGACTACAGGGGGTCTACGAGCAGCACTTC
size: few; D: .; J: TRBJ2-3; V: TRBV7-9; CDR3: CASSLREGAPQYF; DNA: TGTGCCAGCAGCTTAAGGGAAGGGGCCCCCCAGTATTTT
size: few; D: .; J: TRBJ2-7; V: TRBV5-8; CDR3: CASSPRGVIYEQYF; DNA: TGTGCCAGTTCTCCGAGGGGGGTGATCTACGAGCAGTACTTC
size: .; D: TRBD1; J: TRBJ2-1; V: TRBV7-9; CDR3: CASSPGTGEREQFF; DNA: TGTGCCAGCAGCCCCGGGACAGGGGAAAGGGAGCAGTTCTTC
size: few; D: TRBD1; J: TRBJ2-7; V: TRBV7-2; CDR3: CASSVGTGVYEQYF; DNA: TGTGCCAGCTCGGTGGGGACAGGGGTCTACGAGCAGTACTTC
size: .; D: TRBD2; J: TRBJ2-2; V: TRBV27; CDR3: CASSFWTSGAGELFF; DNA: TGTGCCAGCAGTTTTTGGACTAGCGGGGCCGGGGAGCTGTTTTTT
size: .; D: TRBD2; J: TRBJ2-1; V: TRBV7-6; CDR3: CASSLALAGSSYNVQFF; DNA: TGTGCCAGCAGCTTAGCCCTAGCGGGGAGCTCCTACAATGTGCAGTTCTTC
size: few; D: .; J: TRBJ2-5; V: TRBV7-8; CDR3: CASGPGSAWETQYF; DNA: TGTGCCAGCGGACCCGGGAGTGCCTGGGAGACCCAGTACTTC
size: .; D: .; J: TRBJ2-7; V: TRBV29-1; CDR3: CSVEEVNYEQYF; DNA: TGCAGCGTTGAAGAGGTAAATTACGAGCAGTACTTC
size: .; D: .; J: TRBJ2-7; V: TRBV7-2; CDR3: CASSLDRPSSYEQYF; DNA: TGTGCCAGCAGCTTGGACAGACCGAGCTCCTACGAGCAGTACTTC
size: .; D: .; J: TRBJ2-7; V: TRBV28; CDR3: CASSPGEAYEQYF; DNA: TGTGCCAGCAGCCCAGGGGAGGCCTACGAGCAGTACTTC
size: few; D: .; J: TRBJ2-2; V: TRBV28; CDR3: CASSLVSDGELFF; DNA: TGTGCCAGCAGTTTGGTCAGTGACGGGGAGCTGTTTTTT
size: .; D: .; J: TRBJ2-5; V: TRBV7-8; CDR3: CAGSTDPRETQYF; DNA: TGTGCCGGCAGCACTGACCCGCGGGAGACCCAGTACTTC
size: few; D: .; J: TRBJ2-3; V: TRBV6-1; CDR3: CAASQTGTDTQYF; DNA: TGTGCAGCGAGTCAGACGGGCACAGATACGCAGTATTTT
size: .; D: .; J: TRBJ2-1; V: TRBV7-2; CDR3: CASSLRQGDSHTNEQFF; DNA: TGTGCCAGCAGCTTACGCCAAGGTGATTCCCATACCAATGAGCAGTTCTTC
size: .; D: TRBD1; J: TRBJ1-6; V: TRBV6-5; CDR3: CASSYSQGTASPLHF; DNA: TGTGCCAGCAGTTACTCGCAAGGGACAGCCTCACCCCTCCACTTT
size: .; D: .; J: TRBJ1-2; V: TRBV6-1; CDR3: CASTEGLGWASNYGYTF; DNA: TGTGCCAGCACTGAGGGCCTCGGGTGGGCGTCTAACTATGGCTACACCTTC
size: .; D: .; J: TRBJ2-5; V: TRBV4-3; CDR3: CASSQDLSGAGAERATQYF; DNA: TGCGCCAGCAGCCAAGATCTCTCCGGGGCGGGGGCCGAAAGGGCAACCCAGTACTTC
size: .; D: .; J: TRBJ1-1; V: TRBV21-1; CDR3: CASSKVIPRQGRNTEAFF; DNA: TGTGCCAGCAGCAAGGTTATTCCAAGACAGGGACGGAACACTGAAGCTTTCTTT
size: .; D: .; J: TRBJ1-2; V: TRBV5-1; CDR3: CASSLYGQNYGYTF; DNA: TGCGCCAGCAGCCTATACGGACAGAACTATGGCTACACCTTC
size: few; D: TRBD2; J: TRBJ2-1; V: TRBV3-1; CDR3: CASSETSGGHNEQFF; DNA: TGTGCCAGCAGCGAGACTAGCGGGGGCCACAATGAGCAGTTCTTC
size: few; D: TRBD1; J: TRBJ2-7; V: TRBV3-1; CDR3: CASSPLSTGGYEQYF; DNA: TGTGCCAGCAGCCCCCTTTCGACAGGGGGGTACGAGCAGTACTTC
size: .; D: TRBD1; J: TRBJ2-6; V: TRBV15; CDR3: CATARDRVSGANVLTF; DNA: TGTGCCACTGCCCGGGACAGGGTGTCTGGGGCCAACGTCCTGACTTTC
size: few; D: TRBD1; J: TRBJ1-2; V: TRBV20-1; CDR3: CSARLTGGYSIYYGYTF; DNA: TGCAGTGCTAGGCTGACAGGGGGCTATTCCATCTACTATGGCTACACCTTC
size: .; D: TRBD1; J: TRBJ1-2; V: TRBV6-6; CDR3: CASRQSQTQGRSYGYTF; DNA: TGTGCCAGCAGGCAGAGCCAAACACAGGGGAGAAGCTATGGCTACACCTTC
size: few; D: TRBD1; J: TRBJ2-1; V: TRBV18; CDR3: CASSWGQGGSYNEQFF; DNA: TGTGCCAGCTCCTGGGGACAGGGGGGCTCCTACAATGAGCAGTTCTTC
size: once; D: .; J: TRBJ1-1; V: TRBV10-3; CDR3: CAISGQIPNTEAFF; DNA: TGTGCCATCAGTGGACAGATTCCGAACACTGAAGCTTTCTTT
size: .; D: .; J: TRBJ2-2; V: TRBV5-1; CDR3: CASSFGGAHANTGELFF; DNA: TGCGCCAGCAGCTTTGGGGGGGCCCACGCGAACACCGGGGAGCTGTTTTTT
size: few; D: .; J: TRBJ1-2; V: TRBV28; CDR3: CASSRTWTEGYTF; DNA: TGTGCCAGCAGCCGAACATGGACAGAAGGCTACACCTTC
size: few; D: .; J: TRBJ2-1; V: TRBV29-1; CDR3: CSVEGGRTSYNEQFF; DNA: TGCAGCGTTGAAGGCGGTCGGACCTCATACAATGAGCAGTTCTTC
size: .; D: TRBD1; J: TRBJ1-6; V: TRBV10-2; CDR3: CASGGAGGDSPLHF; DNA: TGCGCCAGCGGGGGGGCAGGGGGGGATTCACCCCTCCACTTT
size: .; D: .; J: TRBJ2-5; V: TRBV6-2/TRBV6-3; CDR3: CASRVSGETQYF; DNA: TGTGCCAGCAGGGTCTCGGGAGAGACCCAGTACTTC
size: few; D: TRBD1; J: TRBJ1-2; V: TRBV9; CDR3: CASSGTTGGHGYTF; DNA: TGTGCCAGCAGCGGAACCACAGGGGGACATGGCTACACCTTC
size: .; D: .; J: TRBJ2-3; V: TRBV11-2; CDR3: CASSLWGGGTDTQYF; DNA: TGTGCCAGCAGCTTATGGGGCGGGGGCACAGATACGCAGTATTTT
size: .; D: .; J: TRBJ1-1; V: TRBV7-7; CDR3: CASSLVWGTEAFF; DNA: TGTGCTAGCAGCTTAGTTTGGGGCACTGAAGCTTTCTTT